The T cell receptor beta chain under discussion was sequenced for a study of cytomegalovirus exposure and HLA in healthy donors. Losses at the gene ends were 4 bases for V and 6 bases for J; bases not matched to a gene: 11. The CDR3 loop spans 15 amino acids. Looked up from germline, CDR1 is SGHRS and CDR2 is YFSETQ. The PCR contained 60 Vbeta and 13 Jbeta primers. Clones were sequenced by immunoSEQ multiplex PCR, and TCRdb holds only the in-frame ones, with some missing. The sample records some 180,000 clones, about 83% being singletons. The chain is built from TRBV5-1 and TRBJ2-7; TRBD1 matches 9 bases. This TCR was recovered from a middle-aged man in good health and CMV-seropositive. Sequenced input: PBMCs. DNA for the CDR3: TGCGCCAGCAGCCCAGCAGGGACAGGGTGGAGCGAGCAGTACTTC. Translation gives CASSPAGTGWSEQYF.